The 32 T cell receptor beta chains in this list originate from one sample, sequenced in a study of blood T cell repertoires in COVID-19. TCRdb's copy holds only in-frame clones and misses some; the assay was immunoSEQ multiplex PCR. Among about 170,000 clones, approximately 74% were seen once, and the ten largest hold 3%. Sequenced material: peripheral blood. Every receptor here comes from an elderly woman with acute or convalescent COVID-19.

The chain links TRBV11-2 to TRBJ2-1; 8 bases map to TRBD2. Trimming cost V 0 bases and J 14 bases; bases outside gene matches: 12. Looked up from germline, CDR1 is SGHAT and CDR2 is FQNNGV. The CDR3 is 15 amino acids. The CDR3 bases are TGTGCCAGCAGCTTAGATCAGGATAGCGGGATTTCCAAGTTCTTC. Amino acids: CASSLDQDSGISKFF.

The chain recombines TRBV29-1 with TRBJ2-5; 14 bases are a match to TRBD2. The V gene end was trimmed by 6 bases and the J gene end by 6 bases; junction bases not matched to a gene: 3. The CDR3 consists of 13 residues. Germline assignment: CDR1 SQVTM and CDR2 ANQGSEA. The CDR3 spells CSVRLAGGQTQYF. The CDR3, as DNA: TGCAGCGTGAGACTAGCGGGAGGGCAGACCCAGTACTTC.

This chain connects TRBV27 to TRBJ2-5; 9 bases are shared with TRBD1. The CDR3 has 16 residues. V trimming: 5 bases; J trimming: 5 bases; junction bases outside the gene matches: 12. CDR1 is MNHEY, CDR2 SMNVEV, per germline (reference sequence). CDR3 DNA sequence: TGTGCCAGCAGTCCACCTTTGGACAGGGGAGGGGAGACCCAGTACTTC. As protein: CASSPPLDRGGETQYF.

The rearrangement links TRBV5-1 to TRBJ2-7, with a possible D match to TRBD2 (6 bases). Germline CDR1 SGHRS, CDR2 YFSETQ. V lost 3 bases and J lost 0, with 16 bases in between. This CDR3 is built from 16 residues. The CDR3 region is CASSSNMGGTSYEQYF. In nucleotides, the CDR3 is TGCGCCAGCAGCTCCAACATGGGGGGAACCTCCTACGAGCAGTACTTC.

This clone was found once. The V and J genes are TRBV6-5 and TRBJ1-4; maybe TRBD1 (6 bases). Germline V gene data show CDR1 as MNHEY and CDR2 as SVGAGI. Trimming shortened V by 5 bases and J by 3 bases, and 10 bases separated the two germline ends. This CDR3 is built from 14 residues. Here the CDR3 DNA reads TGTGCCAGCAGTCGTCGACAGGCTAATGAAAAACTGTTTTTT. Protein: CASSRRQANEKLFF.

This clone came up a few times. The rearrangement links TRBV28 to TRBJ1-6, with 9 bases that match TRBD1. V shed 7 bases and J 8 bases; nucleotides not matched to a gene: 6. Germline V gives CDR1 MDHEN, CDR2 SYDVKM. This CDR3 contains 14 residues. For the CDR3, the DNA is TGTGCCAGCATTACAGGGGGCAGTGATTCACCCCTCCACTTT. Its protein product is CASITGGSDSPLHF.

The chain combines TRBV19 with TRBJ2-1; no firm D call. V was pared by 1 base and J by 0 bases, with 13 bases between. CDR3 length: 17 amino acids. Germline V gives CDR1 LNHDA, CDR2 SQIVND (reference sequence). CDR3 in amino acids: CASSIGNSKSSYNEQFF. Here the CDR3 DNA reads TGTGCCAGTAGTATAGGAAACAGTAAGAGCTCCTACAATGAGCAGTTCTTC.

The rearrangement links TRBV29-1 to TRBJ2-7, with D perhaps TRBD1 (6 bases). Per the germline V gene, CDR1 is SQVTM and CDR2 is ANQGSEA. V lost 7 bases and J 0 bases, leaving 25 bases between the germline ends. This CDR3 has 17 amino acids. The CDR3 here is CSATDSPVAPDSYEQYF. The DNA of the CDR3 is TGCAGCGCTACGGACAGTCCGGTGGCGCCCGACTCCTACGAGCAGTACTTC.

The chain employs TRBV4-1 and TRBJ1-4; a weak D match, TRBD1 (5 bases). V gave up 4 bases and J gave up 4 bases, with 16 bases separating them. This CDR3 is built from 16 residues. Germline values: CDR1 MGHRA, CDR2 YSYEKL. CDR3 nucleotide sequence: TGCGCCAGCAGCCTAACCGGCGGCGGACATAATGAAAAACTGTTTTTT. The encoded protein is CASSLTGGGHNEKLFF.

The V call is TRBV28, the J call TRBJ1-1, with D perhaps TRBD1 (5 bases). The CDR3 totals 16 residues. The V gene's germline CDR1 is MDHEN and CDR2 SYDVKM. Trimming removed 2 bases at V and 8 bases at J, with 21 bases between. In DNA form, the CDR3 reads TGTGCCAGCAGTTTAGATATCGGGGGGTCAAGCGTCGAAGCTTTCTTT. Its translation is CASSLDIGGSSVEAFF.

The chain is built from TRBV11-2 and TRBJ2-3; D ambiguous. CDR3 size: 14 residues. Trimming left V 5 bases short and J 4 bases short, with 13 bases between. The V gene's germline CDR1 is SGHAT and CDR2 FQNNGV. In DNA, the CDR3 is TGTGCCAGCAGCCTCAGGATGGGTTCAGATACGCAGTATTTT. It yields the protein CASSLRMGSDTQYF.

The chain combines TRBV29-1 with TRBJ2-5; D might be TRBD1 (5 bases). Germline V lookup: CDR1 SQVTM, CDR2 ANQGSEA. Trimming cost V 5 bases and J 4 bases, with 8 bases left between them. This CDR3 comprises 11 residues. This CDR3 is CSVLGVETQYF. CDR3 sequence (DNA): TGCAGCGTTTTAGGGGTAGAGACCCAGTACTTC.

This clone occurred once. The chain combines TRBV3-1 (or the pseudogene TRBV3-2) with TRBJ1-5; D is ambiguous. V lost 3 bases and J 0 bases, leaving 6 bases between the germline ends. There are 14 residues in the CDR3. Per the germline V gene, CDR1 is LGHDT and CDR2 is YNNKEL (reference sequence). CDR3 in DNA: TGTGCCAGCAGCCAGTCGGGTAGCAATCAGCCCCAGCATTTT. Its translation is CASSQSGSNQPQHF.

This clone was detected ten times or more. The chain recombines TRBV10-1 with TRBJ1-1; tentative D call: TRBD1 (5 bases). Germline CDR1 and CDR2: WNHNN and SYGVQD (reference sequence). CDR3 size: 14 residues. Trimming stripped 0 bases from V and 8 bases from J, with 13 bases between. The CDR3 DNA reads TGCGCCAGCAGTGAGTCTAGGCAAACAGGAGAAGCTTTCTTT. As protein: CASSESRQTGEAFF.

This chain connects TRBV6-1 to TRBJ1-5, with a possible D match to TRBD1 (5 bases). CDR1 is MNHNS, CDR2 SASEGT, per germline. V shed 3 bases and J shed 5 bases, with 8 bases lying between them. This CDR3 spans 13 amino acids. This CDR3 is CASSETDDQPQHF. The CDR3 DNA sequence: TGTGCCAGCAGTGAGACAGACGATCAGCCCCAGCATTTT.

This CDR3 reads CAIARGLGTEAFF. CDR3 DNA: TGTGCCATCGCCAGGGGGTTAGGCACTGAAGCTTTCTTT. The chain joins TRBV10-3 to TRBJ1-1; 7 nucleotides agree with TRBD1. Trimming removed 8 bases from V and 4 bases from J; junction bases left unmatched: 7. The CDR3 is made up of 13 amino acids. Germline-derived CDR1 and CDR2 are ENHRY and SYGVKD.

This chain uses TRBV10-3 with TRBJ1-3; D uncertain. The CDR3 totals 13 residues. CDR1 ENHRY and CDR2 SYGVKD come from the germline V gene. V was trimmed by 7 bases and J by 3 bases, leaving 10 bases between them. CDR3 amino acids: CAITEGGGNTIYF. The CDR3 DNA reads as TGTGCCATCACTGAAGGAGGTGGAAACACCATATATTTT.

The V gene is TRBV27, the J gene TRBJ1-2; TRBD1 agrees at 7 bases. CDR1 is MNHEY, CDR2 SMNVEV, per germline (reference sequence). The CDR3 totals 15 residues. The V and J ends lost 4 bases and 2 bases, in that order; junction bases with no gene match: 7. CDR3 sequence reads: CASSSLTGVNYGYTF. The DNA of the CDR3 is TGTGCCAGCAGTTCCTTAACAGGGGTCAACTATGGCTACACCTTC.

J is TRBJ1-5 and V is TRBV18; TRBD1 might be the D (5 bases). V was pared by 3 bases and J by 5 bases, with 8 bases between. The CDR3 sequence is 13 residues long. CDR1 and CDR2 (germline): KGHSH, LQKENI. Here the CDR3 reads CASSPRVDQPQHF. The DNA for the CDR3 is TGTGCCAGCTCACCCAGGGTGGATCAGCCCCAGCATTTT.

The chain uses TRBV6-5 and TRBJ1-6; the D gene is possibly TRBD1 (6 bases). The V gene lost 7 bases and the J gene lost 0 bases, with 10 bases spanning the gap. The CDR3 consists of 15 residues. CDR1 and CDR2 from the germline V gene are MNHEY and SVGAGI. CDR3 loop: CASNRASSYNSPLHF. CDR3 DNA sequence: TGTGCCAGCAACAGGGCGAGCTCCTATAATTCACCCCTCCACTTT.

This chain joins TRBV7-9 and TRBJ2-3; the D gene is possibly TRBD2 (5 bases). Trimming left V 4 bases short and J 4 bases short, with 12 bases between. CDR3 length equals 14 residues. Germline V gene data show CDR1 as SEHNR and CDR2 as FQNEAQ (reference sequence). The CDR3 DNA sequence: TGTGCCAGCAGCTCCTCTAGCCGGGCAGATACGCAGTATTTT. The encoded protein is CASSSSSRADTQYF.

The J gene is TRBJ2-7, the V gene TRBV7-2; 8 bases line up with TRBD1. Losses at the gene ends were 1 base for V and 2 bases for J; bases not matched to a gene: 10. CDR3 length: 17 residues. CDR1 and CDR2 (germline): SGHTA, FQGNSA. In DNA, the CDR3 is TGTGCCAGCAGCTTAGTGCCCTGGACAGGGAATACCTACGAGCAGTACTTC. Amino acids: CASSLVPWTGNTYEQYF.

V usage is TRBV4-1 and J usage is TRBJ1-3; D uncertain. Germline CDR1 is MGHRA and CDR2 is YSYEKL. The germline V and J ends were trimmed by 8 bases and 2 bases, with 10 bases remaining between them. This CDR3 comprises 13 residues. This chain's CDR3 is CASSSTPGNTIYF. CDR3 sequence (DNA): TGCGCCAGCTCATCGACACCTGGAAACACCATATATTTT.

The chain employs TRBV5-1 and TRBJ1-2; a possible D gene is TRBD1 (6 bases). Germline CDR1 is SGHRS and CDR2 is YFSETQ. V was clipped by 0 bases and J by 6 bases, with 9 bases between them. The CDR3 is made up of 13 amino acids. CDR3 sequence (DNA): TGCGCCAGCAGCTTGGACAGGGACCATGGCTACACCTTC. Translating gives CASSLDRDHGYTF.

The chain uses TRBV6-5 and TRBJ1-4; D is unclear. The germline V gene encodes CDR1 MNHEY and CDR2 SVGAGI. The CDR3 spans 15 residues. V lost 0 bases and J 8 bases, leaving 13 bases between the germline ends. CDR3 loop: CASSYSSGDGEKLFF. Here the CDR3 DNA reads TGTGCCAGCAGTTACTCCTCGGGAGATGGGGAAAAACTGTTTTTT.

V and J are TRBV5-4 and TRBJ2-1, with 8 positions matching TRBD1. The CDR3 is 15 residues long. CDR1 and CDR2 (germline): SGHNT, YYREEE (reference sequence). The junction had 9 bases not matched to a gene; V was cut back by 5 bases and J by 5 bases. The CDR3 region is CASRNDRGGHNEQFF. CDR3 coding DNA: TGTGCCAGCAGAAACGACAGGGGAGGACACAATGAGCAGTTCTTC.

This clone was observed a handful of times. The chain is built from TRBV30 and TRBJ2-1; 9 bases agree with TRBD2. Germline V gene lookup returns CDR1 GTSNPN and CDR2 SVGIG (reference sequence). V trimming: 2 bases; J trimming: 6 bases; junction bases outside the gene matches: 2. The length of the CDR3 is 13 residues. CDR3 sequence reads: CAWSSGRPNEQFF. CDR3 coding DNA: TGTGCCTGGAGTAGCGGGAGGCCCAATGAGCAGTTCTTC.

This clone was seen a few times. This sequence joins TRBV11-3 and TRBJ2-2; D might be TRBD1 (5 bases). V shed 5 bases and J shed 8 bases, with 15 bases lying between them. The CDR3 runs 14 residues. Looked up from germline, CDR1 is SGHNT and CDR2 is YENEEA. The CDR3, as DNA: TGTGCCAGCAGCAAACAGACAGTACATGGGGAGCTGTTTTTT. The encoded protein is CASSKQTVHGELFF.

The V gene is TRBV7-8, the J gene TRBJ1-1; D perhaps matches TRBD1 (5 bases). This CDR3 is 16 amino acids long. Germline-derived CDR1 and CDR2 are SGHVS and FQNEAQ. V was cut by 4 bases and J by 4 bases, with 19 bases left in between. CDR3 nucleotides: TGTGCCAGCAGCTCTCAAGCTTTTCAGGGCGGCACTGAAGCTTTCTTT. It codes for CASSSQAFQGGTEAFF.

The chain carries TRBV7-9 and TRBJ2-1; 8 nucleotides line up with TRBD2. V lost 1 base and J lost 5; bases outside the gene matches: 4. This CDR3 region has 15 residues. Germline values: CDR1 SEHNR, CDR2 FQNEAQ (reference sequence). This CDR3 reads CASSLGSGNHNEQFF. In DNA form, the CDR3 reads TGTGCCAGCAGCTTAGGTAGCGGGAACCACAATGAGCAGTTCTTC. The variable domain in full, completed from reference TRBV7-9 and TRBJ2-1, reads DTGVSQNPRHKITKRGQNVTFRCDPISEHNRLYWYRQTLGQGPEFLTYFQNEAQLEKSRLLSDRFSAERPKGSFSTLEIQRTEQGDSAMYLCASSLGSGNHNEQFFGPGTRLTVL.

The CDR3 bases are TGTGCCTGGGGCCTTCAGGGGTCCTATAATTCACCCCTCCACTTT. Amino acids: CAWGLQGSYNSPLHF. V gene TRBV30 combines with J gene TRBJ1-6; maybe TRBD1 (6 bases). Trimming took off 5 bases at V and 1 base at J, with 12 bases between the two ends. The CDR3 has 15 residues. Germline assignment: CDR1 GTSNPN and CDR2 SVGIG (reference sequence).

The chain is built from TRBV18 and TRBJ1-6; D remains unclear. Germline V gives CDR1 KGHSH, CDR2 LQKENI. CDR3 length equals 15 residues. V gave up 6 bases and J gave up 11 bases, with 20 bases separating them. CDR3 bases: TGTGCCAGCTCTTCGTTGGACCCCGGCGGGACACCCCTCCACTTT. Protein: CASSSLDPGGTPLHF.